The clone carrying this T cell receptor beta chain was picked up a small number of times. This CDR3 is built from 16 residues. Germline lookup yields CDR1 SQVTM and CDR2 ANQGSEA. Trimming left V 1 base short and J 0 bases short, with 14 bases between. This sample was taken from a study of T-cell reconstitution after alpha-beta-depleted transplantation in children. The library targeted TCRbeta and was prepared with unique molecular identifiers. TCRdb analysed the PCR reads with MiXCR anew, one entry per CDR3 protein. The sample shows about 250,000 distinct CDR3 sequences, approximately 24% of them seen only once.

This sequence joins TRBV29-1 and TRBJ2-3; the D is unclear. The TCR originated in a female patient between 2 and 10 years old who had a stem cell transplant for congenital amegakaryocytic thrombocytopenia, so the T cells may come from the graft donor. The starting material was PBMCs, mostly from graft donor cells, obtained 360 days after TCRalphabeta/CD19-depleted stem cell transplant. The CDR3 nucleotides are TGCAGCGTTGAAGTCCCCTTTAAGCCTAGCACAGATACGCAGTATTTT. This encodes CSVEVPFKPSTDTQYF.